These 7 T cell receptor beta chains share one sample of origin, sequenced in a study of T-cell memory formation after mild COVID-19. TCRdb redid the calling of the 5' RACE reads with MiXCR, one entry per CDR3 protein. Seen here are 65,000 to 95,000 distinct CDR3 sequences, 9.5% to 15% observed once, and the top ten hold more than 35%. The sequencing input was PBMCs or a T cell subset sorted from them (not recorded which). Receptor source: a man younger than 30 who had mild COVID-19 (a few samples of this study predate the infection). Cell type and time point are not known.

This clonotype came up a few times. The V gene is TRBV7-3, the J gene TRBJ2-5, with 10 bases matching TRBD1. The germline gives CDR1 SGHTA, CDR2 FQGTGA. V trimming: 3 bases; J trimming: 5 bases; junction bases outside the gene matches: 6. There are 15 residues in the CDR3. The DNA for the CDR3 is TGTGCCAGCAGCTTGACAGGGGGCTGGGGCGAGACCCAGTACTTC. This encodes CASSLTGGWGETQYF.

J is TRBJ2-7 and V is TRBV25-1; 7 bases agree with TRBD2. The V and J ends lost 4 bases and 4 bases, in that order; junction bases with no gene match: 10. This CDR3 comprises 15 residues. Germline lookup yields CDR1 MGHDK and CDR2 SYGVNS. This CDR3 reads CASSGGGSSRYEQYF. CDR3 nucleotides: TGTGCCAGCAGTGGGGGGGGGAGTAGCCGTTACGAGCAGTACTTC.

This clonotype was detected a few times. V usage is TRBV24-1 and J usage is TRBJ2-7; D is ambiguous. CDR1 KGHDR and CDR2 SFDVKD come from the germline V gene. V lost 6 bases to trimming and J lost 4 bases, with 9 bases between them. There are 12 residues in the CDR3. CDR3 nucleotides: TGTGCCACCAGTAGACCGTTATACGAGCAGTACGTC. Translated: CATSRPLYEQYV.

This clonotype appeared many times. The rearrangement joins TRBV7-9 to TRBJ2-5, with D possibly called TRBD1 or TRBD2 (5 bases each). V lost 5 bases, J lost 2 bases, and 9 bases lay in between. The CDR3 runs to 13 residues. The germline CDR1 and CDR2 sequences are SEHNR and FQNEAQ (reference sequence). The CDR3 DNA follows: TGTGCCAGCAGCCGGGACGGACAAGAGACCCAGTACTTC. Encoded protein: CASSRDGQETQYF.

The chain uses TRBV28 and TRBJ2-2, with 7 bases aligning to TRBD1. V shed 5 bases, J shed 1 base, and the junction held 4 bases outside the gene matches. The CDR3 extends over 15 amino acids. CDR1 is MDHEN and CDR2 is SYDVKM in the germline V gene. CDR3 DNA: TGTGCCAGCAGTCCTCGGACAGGGAACACCGGGGAGCTGTTTTTT. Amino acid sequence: CASSPRTGNTGELFF.

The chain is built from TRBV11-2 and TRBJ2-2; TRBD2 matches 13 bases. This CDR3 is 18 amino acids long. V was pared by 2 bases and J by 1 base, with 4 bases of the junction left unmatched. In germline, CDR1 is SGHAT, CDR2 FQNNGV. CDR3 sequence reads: CASSLRLAGGLNTGELFF. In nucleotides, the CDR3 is TGTGCCAGCAGCTTACGACTAGCGGGGGGCTTGAACACCGGGGAGCTGTTTTTT.

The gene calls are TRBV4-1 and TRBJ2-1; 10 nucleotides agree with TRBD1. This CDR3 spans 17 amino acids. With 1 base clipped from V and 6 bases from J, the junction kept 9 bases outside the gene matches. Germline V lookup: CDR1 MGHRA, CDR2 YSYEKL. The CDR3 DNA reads TGCGCCAGCAGCCAAGGCGTCGGGACAGGGGTTGTCAATGAGCAGTTCTTC. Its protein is CASSQGVGTGVVNEQFF.